The 5 T cell receptor beta chains given below trace back to one sample, sequenced in a study of PD-1 blockade in classical Hodgkin lymphoma (dated by TCRdb to about 2020). In light of the paper, this sample's time point label describes: cycle 1 day 1 (C1D1), immediately before nivolumab initiation. Every trial patient had relapsed after autologous stem cell transplantation, and cohorts A, B and C differed in prior brentuximab vedotin exposure. The library relied on the immunoSEQ multiplex PCR assay. TCRdb took this table from immuneACCESS and kept in-frame rearrangements with V and J called. Such tables lack part of the clones; where checked against another copy, unresolved V genes explain under half of the gap, and the rest is unexplained. This sample holds tens of thousands of clones; more than 85% were observed only once. The top ten constitute 8% of the sample. The sequenced sample was peripheral blood mononuclear cells (PBMCs), obtained at baseline. Receptors originate from a human donor with classical Hodgkin lymphoma.

The chain carries TRBV7-3 and TRBJ2-1; 9 nucleotides align to TRBD2. Trimming removed 5 bases from V and 12 bases from J; junction bases left unmatched: 11. CDR3 length: 14 residues. Germline V gives CDR1 SGHTA, CDR2 FQGTGA. The CDR3 protein is CASSQIAGEERQFF. DNA of the CDR3: TGTGCCAGCAGCCAGATAGCGGGAGAAGAGAGGCAGTTCTTC.

This clone was picked up one time. This chain joins TRBV27 and TRBJ2-7; 7 nucleotides align to TRBD1. The V gene end was trimmed by 3 bases and the J gene end by 3 bases; junction bases not matched to a gene: 5. Germline V gene data show CDR1 as MNHEY and CDR2 as SMNVEV (reference sequence). CDR3 length equals 14 residues. The CDR3 region is CASSFGTAIYEQYF. CDR3 bases: TGTGCCAGCAGTTTCGGGACAGCTATCTACGAGCAGTACTTC.

J is TRBJ1-1 and V is TRBV2; unclear D gene. CDR3 size: 16 residues. V lost 6 bases to trimming and J lost 2 bases, with 19 bases between them. CDR1 is SNHLY and CDR2 is FYNNEI in the germline V gene. Here the CDR3 reads CASRDAQPRVNTEAFF. CDR3 DNA sequence: TGTGCCAGCAGGGACGCACAGCCAAGAGTCAACACTGAAGCTTTCTTT. Together with reference TRBV2 and TRBJ1-1, the CDR3 gives the full variable domain: EPEVTQTPSHQVTQMGQEVILRCVPISNHLYFYWYRQILGQKVEFLVSFYNNEISEKSEIFDDQFSVERPDGSNFTLKIRSTKLEDSAMYFCASRDAQPRVNTEAFFGQGTRLTVV.

J is TRBJ2-7 and V is TRBV6-5; D is unresolved. Trimming stripped 4 bases from V and 4 bases from J, with 5 bases between. Germline CDR1 and CDR2: MNHEY and SVGAGI. The CDR3 has 11 amino acids. In DNA, the CDR3 is TGTGCCAGCAGTTGGGCTTACGAGCAGTACTTC. Translation: CASSWAYEQYF.

V gene TRBV14 combines with J gene TRBJ2-7; 9 bases are a match to TRBD2. Unmatched junction bases numbered 4, after V lost 3 bases and J lost 4 bases. Per the germline V gene, CDR1 is SGHDN and CDR2 is FVKESK. The length of the CDR3 is 14 residues. Here the CDR3 reads CASSHSGRLYEQYF. CDR3 in DNA: TGTGCCAGCAGCCATAGCGGGAGATTGTACGAGCAGTACTTC.